This T cell receptor beta chain was retrieved from a study of cytomegalovirus exposure and HLA in healthy donors. General study points: In presence/absence analyses, roughly uniform sequencing depth across donors was assumed. The study labeled more than 150 TCR beta chains cytomegalovirus-associated. TCR beta V- and J-gene trimming was later associated with a missense DCLRE1C variant.

As for this clone: Its antigen is not identified.

Per germline, CDR1 SGHTA and CDR2 FQGTGA. Trimming removed 4 bases from V and 4 bases from J; junction bases left unmatched: 3. CDR3 length: 14 residues. PCR was performed using 60 Vbeta and 13 Jbeta primers. Generated by immunoSEQ multiplex PCR, the TCRdb table keeps only in-frame clones and is missing some. The table has approximately 150,000 clones, 75% seen once. The TCR comes from a male donor in good health and CMV-seronegative. Sequencing was performed on PBMCs. The V gene is TRBV7-3, the J gene TRBJ1-1, with 10 bases matching TRBD1. The CDR3 sequence: CASSSDRGVTEAFF. The CDR3 DNA reads TGTGCCAGCAGCTCGGACAGGGGGGTCACTGAAGCTTTCTTT.